This TCR beta chain was recorded in a study of blood T cell repertoires in COVID-19. Libraries were prepared by immunoSEQ multiplex PCR; TCRdb keeps only in-frame clonotypes and omits some of them. This table has approximately 170,000 clones, about 88% appearing once. The CDR3 runs 15 residues. CDR1 is LNHDA and CDR2 is SQIVND in the germline V gene (reference sequence). The V gene end was trimmed by 1 base and the J gene end by 1 base; junction bases not matched to a gene: 0. V gene TRBV19 combines with J gene TRBJ2-2; 7 bases are a match to TRBD1. This TCR derives from a man between 45 and 60 years old who had recovered from COVID-19. The sequencing input was peripheral blood. CDR3 sequence reads: CASSIGTGNTGELFF. Written as DNA, the CDR3 is TGTGCCAGTAGTATAGGGACAGGGAACACCGGGGAGCTGTTTTTT.